The present T cell receptor (beta chain) was sequenced within a study of T-cell reconstitution after alpha-beta-depleted transplantation in children. A TCRbeta library incorporating unique molecular identifiers was prepared. One entry per CDR3 protein results from TCRdb running MiXCR on the PCR reads. Here the sample spans around 410,000 distinct CDR3 sequences, approximately 11% being singletons. Per the germline V gene, CDR1 is DFQATT and CDR2 is SNEGSKA (reference sequence). V gave up 3 bases and J gave up 0 bases, with 3 bases separating them. The CDR3 contains 12 residues. At least ten counts were recorded for this clonotype.

This sample comprised PBMCs from the stem cell graft donor, obtained from the stem cell graft. The source of this sequence is a human donor who donated a stem cell graft to a child with acute myeloid leukemia. This chain uses TRBV20-1 with TRBJ1-5; D is uncertain. The CDR3 here is CSARYSNQPQHF. The DNA for the CDR3 is TGCAGTGCTAGGTATAGCAATCAGCCCCAGCATTTT.